A selection of T cell receptor beta chains follows, all from one sample in a study of blood T cells in healthy people across ages. One entry per CDR3 protein results from TCRdb running MiXCR on the 5' RACE reads. The sample lists fewer than 750,000 distinct CDR3 sequences, 52% seen once, with approximately 13% in the top ten. Input material: blood. These receptors were taken from an elderly woman in good health. CDR3s leave out the opening cysteine and the closing phenylalanine or tryptophan.

len: 12; j_gene: TRBJ2-3; v_gene: TRBV27; CDR3aa: ASSSQSGFDTQY
len: 11; j_gene: TRBJ1-2; v_gene: TRBV27; CDR3aa: ASSPSLGPGYT
len: 15; j_gene: TRBJ2-3; v_gene: TRBV6-2/TRBV6-3; CDR3aa: ASSYDRTSGRIDTQY
len: 13; j_gene: TRBJ1-1; v_gene: TRBV15; CDR3aa: ATSRGGELNTEAF
len: 12; j_gene: TRBJ2-1; v_gene: TRBV7-2; CDR3aa: ASSGQVRYNEQF
len: 12; j_gene: TRBJ2-1; v_gene: TRBV20-1; CDR3aa: SAPPAGSSDEQF
len: 11; j_gene: TRBJ2-7; v_gene: TRBV7-9; CDR3aa: ASSSGIYNEQY
len: 12; j_gene: TRBJ2-7; v_gene: TRBV7-2; CDR3aa: ASSSRTWSYEQY
len: 13; j_gene: TRBJ2-3; v_gene: TRBV27; CDR3aa: AIGTGTGLFDTQY
len: 11; j_gene: TRBJ1-2; v_gene: TRBV6-6; CDR3aa: ASSYPTAYGYT
len: 15; j_gene: TRBJ1-5; v_gene: TRBV5-6; CDR3aa: ASSPWYGGVDNQPQH
len: 12; j_gene: TRBJ1-4; v_gene: TRBV18; CDR3aa: ASSPSGGADWLF
len: 12; j_gene: TRBJ2-7; v_gene: TRBV7-8; CDR3aa: ASSLGGSRYEQY
len: 10; j_gene: TRBJ2-3; v_gene: TRBV5-1; CDR3aa: ASSLMSDTQY
len: 10; j_gene: TRBJ2-7; v_gene: TRBV29-1; CDR3aa: SGRTDSYEQY
len: 15; j_gene: TRBJ2-3; v_gene: TRBV7-2; CDR3aa: ASSPRTSGANTDTQY
len: 12; j_gene: TRBJ1-1; v_gene: TRBV28; CDR3aa: ASSLDSPNTEAF
len: 13; j_gene: TRBJ2-5; v_gene: TRBV7-6; CDR3aa: ASSFSGRGSETQY
len: 12; j_gene: TRBJ1-1; v_gene: TRBV5-1; CDR3aa: ASNLRASGVEAF
len: 12; j_gene: TRBJ2-7; v_gene: TRBV28; CDR3aa: ASSLSRGRYEQY
len: 14; j_gene: TRBJ2-1; v_gene: TRBV9; CDR3aa: ASSASTSGAYNEQF
len: 12; j_gene: TRBJ2-7; v_gene: TRBV6-2/TRBV6-3; CDR3aa: ASSYTSGDYEQY
len: 10; j_gene: TRBJ2-7; v_gene: TRBV29-1; CDR3aa: SVDRGPYEQY
len: 14; j_gene: NA; v_gene: TRBV4-2; CDR3aa: ASSQEVAGPYYEQY
len: 13; j_gene: TRBJ1-5; v_gene: TRBV3-1; CDR3aa: ASSQSGAGGQPQH
len: 13; j_gene: NA; v_gene: TRBV2; CDR3aa: ASSALGTVGETQY
len: 14; j_gene: TRBJ2-5; v_gene: TRBV28; CDR3aa: AGSLSPTGIEETQY
len: 12; j_gene: TRBJ2-1; v_gene: TRBV7-9; CDR3aa: ASSLGTRVHEQF
len: 10; j_gene: TRBJ2-5; v_gene: TRBV20-1; CDR3aa: SAPTNEETRY
len: 15; j_gene: TRBJ1-1; v_gene: TRBV4-2; CDR3aa: ASSQEPGQGLNTEAF
len: 11; j_gene: TRBJ2-3; v_gene: TRBV12-3/TRBV12-4; CDR3aa: ATLEGGPDTQY
len: 10; j_gene: TRBJ2-3; v_gene: TRBV29-1; CDR3aa: SVEASKDTQY
len: 12; j_gene: TRBJ2-1; v_gene: TRBV5-1; CDR3aa: ASSFSQGGDEQF
len: 11; j_gene: TRBJ2-2; v_gene: TRBV7-3; CDR3aa: ASSFDRAGELF
len: 13; j_gene: TRBJ2-5; v_gene: TRBV6-6; CDR3aa: ASSPPAGTQETQN
len: 9; j_gene: TRBJ2-4; v_gene: TRBV20-1; CDR3aa: SARAGQEQY
len: 13; j_gene: TRBJ2-5; v_gene: TRBV4-1; CDR3aa: ASSQGEGTYNEQY
len: 11; j_gene: TRBJ2-7; v_gene: TRBV28; CDR3aa: ASTPGQRREQY
len: 10; j_gene: TRBJ2-7; v_gene: TRBV10-3; CDR3aa: ASGQGAYEQY
len: 12; j_gene: TRBJ2-5; v_gene: TRBV9; CDR3aa: ASSVPEWAETQY
len: 10; j_gene: TRBJ1-2; v_gene: TRBV9; CDR3aa: ASSVVGGGYT
len: 9; j_gene: TRBJ2-3; v_gene: TRBV29-1; CDR3aa: SVRKEYTQY
len: 13; j_gene: TRBJ2-2; v_gene: TRBV20-1; CDR3aa: SARDAGVGTGELF
len: 12; j_gene: NA; v_gene: TRBV7-2; CDR3aa: ASSLDGGRYEQY
len: 13; j_gene: TRBJ1-5; v_gene: TRBV7-2; CDR3aa: ASSFVGGGNQPQH
len: 11; j_gene: TRBJ2-3; v_gene: TRBV29-1; CDR3aa: SVSTGAPDTQY
len: 14; j_gene: TRBJ2-6; v_gene: TRBV5-1; CDR3aa: ASSLVRGTGANVLT
len: 15; j_gene: TRBJ1-2; v_gene: TRBV6-6; CDR3aa: ASSYTEQGIDNYGYT
len: 13; j_gene: TRBJ2-3; v_gene: TRBV5-1; CDR3aa: ASSTGDFSTDTQY
len: 12; j_gene: TRBJ1-4; v_gene: TRBV5-1; CDR3aa: ASSPEGQGEKLF
len: 13; j_gene: TRBJ2-1; v_gene: TRBV2; CDR3aa: ASSDPGPVFYEQF
len: 17; j_gene: TRBJ2-3; v_gene: TRBV4-1; CDR3aa: ASSQGGLAGGFLTDTQY
len: 11; j_gene: TRBJ1-1; v_gene: TRBV27; CDR3aa: ASRFLSGLEAF
len: 13; j_gene: TRBJ2-3; v_gene: TRBV7-9; CDR3aa: ASSSEGGLADTQY
len: 11; j_gene: TRBJ2-3; v_gene: TRBV12-3/TRBV12-4; CDR3aa: ASSPYVTDTQY
len: 12; j_gene: TRBJ2-7; v_gene: TRBV20-1; CDR3aa: SARPGGVDYEQY